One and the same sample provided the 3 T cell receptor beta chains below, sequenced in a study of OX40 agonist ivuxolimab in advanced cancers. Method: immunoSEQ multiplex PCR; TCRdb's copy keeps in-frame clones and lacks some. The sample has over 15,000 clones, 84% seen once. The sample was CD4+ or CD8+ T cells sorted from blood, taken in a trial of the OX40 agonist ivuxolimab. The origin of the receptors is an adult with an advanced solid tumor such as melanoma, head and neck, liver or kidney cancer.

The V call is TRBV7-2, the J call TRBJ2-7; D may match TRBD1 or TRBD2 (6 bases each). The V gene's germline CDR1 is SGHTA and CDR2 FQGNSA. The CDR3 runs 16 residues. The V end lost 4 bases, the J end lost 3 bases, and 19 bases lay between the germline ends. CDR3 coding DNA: TGTGCCAGCAGCTCAAAAGCGTGGGGGGCTGACTACGAGCAGTACTTC. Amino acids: CASSSKAWGADYEQYF.

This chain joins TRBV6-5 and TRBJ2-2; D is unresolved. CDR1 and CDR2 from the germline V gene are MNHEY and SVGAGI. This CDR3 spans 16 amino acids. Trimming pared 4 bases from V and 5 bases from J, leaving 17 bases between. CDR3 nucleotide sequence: TGTGCCAGCAGTTCCCACCCGACCTGGGGTACCGGGGAGCTGTTTTTT. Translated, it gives CASSSHPTWGTGELFF.

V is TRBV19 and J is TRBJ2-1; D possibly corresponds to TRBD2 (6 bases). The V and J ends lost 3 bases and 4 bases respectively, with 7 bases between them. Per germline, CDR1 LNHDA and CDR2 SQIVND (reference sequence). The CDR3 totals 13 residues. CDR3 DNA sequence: TGTGCCAGTAGTATCGCGGGGTACAATGAGCAGTTCTTC. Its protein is CASSIAGYNEQFF.